This paragraph reports one T cell receptor beta chain. Antigen specificity is unknown. Trimming left V 1 base short and J 3 bases short, with 8 bases between. Germline assignment: CDR1 SGHNT and CDR2 YYREEE (reference sequence). This CDR3 has 13 amino acids. These data are taken from a study of T cell responses to AZD1222 COVID-19 vaccine. Study-level points and caveats: Females outnumbered males among donors, who were mostly white British; clonal diversity was possibly underestimated.

The repertoire was sequenced with immunoSEQ multiplex PCR; TCRdb's copy has only in-frame clones and lacks some. The sample carries about 83,000 clones, more than 80% recorded once. V gene TRBV5-4 combines with J gene TRBJ2-7; tentatively, D is TRBD2 (6 bases). This TCR derives from an adult in good health. Sequenced here: peripheral blood, sampled on day 0 of AZD1222 vaccination. CDR3: CASSLSGDYEQYF. The CDR3 DNA follows: TGTGCCAGCAGCTTGTCGGGGGACTACGAGCAGTACTTC. The full variable domain, its missing parts supplied by reference TRBV5-4 and TRBJ2-7, is ETGVTQSPTHLIKTRGQQVTLRCSSQSGHNTVSWYQQALGQGPQFIFQYYREEENGRGNFPPRFSGLQFPNYSSELNVNALELDDSALYLCASSLSGDYEQYFGPGTRLTVT.